This record looks at one T cell receptor (beta chain) sequence and its context. This sample stems from a study of shared clonotypes between healthy human individuals. Only in-frame clones appear in the TCRdb table, and some are missing; sequencing was by immunoSEQ multiplex PCR. Of over a million clones in the sample, 75% to 85% are singletons; the top ten hold 0.61%. V was clipped by 1 base and J by 1 base, with 6 bases between them. The CDR3 has 14 residues. From germline, CDR1 is SGHAT and CDR2 FQNNGV. This clonotype was sampled from a man between 18 and 29 years old in good health. Some clones in this sample may be carry-over from other donors' samples. V is TRBV11-2 and J is TRBJ2-3; D call uncertain. The source material was memory CD4+ T cells from PBMCs. Subset in this sample: CD45RA-negative fraction. The CDR3 loop reads CASSLAVRTDTQYF. DNA of the CDR3: TGTGCCAGCAGCTTAGCGGTGCGCACAGATACGCAGTATTTT. Full variable domain (outside the CDR3, taken from reference TRBV11-2 and TRBJ2-3): EAGVAQSPRYKIIEKRQSVAFWCNPISGHATLYWYQQILGQGPKLLIQFQNNGVVDDSQLPKDRFSAERLKGVDSTLKIQPAKLEDSAVYLCASSLAVRTDTQYFGPGTRLTVL.